Listed below are T cell receptor beta chains from one sample, sequenced in a study of siplizumab effects on memory and regulatory T cells. Using immunoSEQ multiplex PCR, the repertoire was profiled, and TCRdb retains in-frame clones only, with some absent. The table includes approximately 100,000 clones, about 90% detected once. Sequenced: Tregs sorted from blood. The receptor set was obtained from a human donor in good health. CDR3s include the opening cysteine and the closing phenylalanine or tryptophan. Each record gives: D gene, V gene, J gene, clone size, CDR3 DNA, CDR3 protein. A D gene is named only where the DNA matches it firmly. A clone size is listed for some rows: how often the clone was seen (once, few, many), or a class if it is expanded.

>.|TRBV20-1|TRBJ1-1|.
TGCAGTGCTAGAACAGGGAGTGAAGCTTTCTTT
CSARTGSEAFF
>.|TRBV7-8|TRBJ1-1|.
TGTGCCAGCAGCTTAGTAGAAAACACTGAAGCTTTCTTT
CASSLVENTEAFF
>TRBD1|TRBV11-2|TRBJ2-7|.
TGTGCCAGCAGCCCCCAGACAGGGGGCAACGAGCAGTACTTC
CASSPQTGGNEQYF
>.|TRBV19|TRBJ2-1|.
TGTGCCAGTAGTATAGATGGGACTGGCTCCTACAATGAGCAGTTCTTC
CASSIDGTGSYNEQFF
>.|TRBV6-5|TRBJ1-6|.
TGTGCCAGCAGTTACCGGGCTAATTCACCCCTCCACTTT
CASSYRANSPLHF
>.|TRBV7-8|TRBJ2-3|.
TGTGCCAGCAGCTTCGGTTCGGCCACAGATACGCAGTATTTT
CASSFGSATDTQYF
>.|TRBV21-1|TRBJ2-1|.
TGTGCCAGCAAGCGGGGGGACTCCTACAATGAGCAGTTCTTC
CASKRGDSYNEQFF
>.|TRBV10-3|TRBJ1-2|once
TGTGCCATCAGTGAGTCGCAGGGTTTCTATGGCTACACCTTC
CAISESQGFYGYTF
>.|TRBV18|TRBJ2-7|.
TGTGCCAGCTCAGGGGACAACTCCTACGAGCAGTACTTC
CASSGDNSYEQYF
>TRBD2|TRBV6-1|TRBJ2-3|once
TGTGCCAGCAGAGGGACTAGGGATACGCAGTATTTT
CASRGTRDTQYF
>.|TRBV2|TRBJ2-1|.
TGTGCCAGCAACGAGTTAGCGGAATACAATGAGCAGTTCTTC
CASNELAEYNEQFF
>.|TRBV25-1|TRBJ2-5|.
TGTGCCAGCGGGAGGGACAGAGGGACCCAAGAGACCCAGTACTTC
CASGRDRGTQETQYF
>TRBD2|TRBV5-6|TRBJ2-5|.
TGTGCCAGCACCCTCCAGCGGGAGCGAGGGACCCAGTACTTC
CASTLQRERGTQYF
>.|TRBV5-6|TRBJ1-2|.
TGTGCCAGCAGCCGTCAAAAGGGGGTTCATTTTGGCTACACCTTC
CASSRQKGVHFGYTF